The 9 T cell receptor beta chains listed next were all sequenced from one sample in a study of blood T cell repertoires in COVID-19. Produced via immunoSEQ multiplex PCR; TCRdb's table is partial and in-frame only. Counted here are more than 300,000 clones, 89% occurring once; the ten biggest clones make up roughly 6.7%. Material: peripheral blood. Receptors were obtained from a man aged 18 to 30 who had recovered from COVID-19.

The V gene is TRBV19, the J gene TRBJ2-1; 11 positions agree with TRBD1. Germline V lookup: CDR1 LNHDA, CDR2 SQIVND (reference sequence). V trimming: 7 bases; J trimming: 6 bases; junction bases outside the gene matches: 8. The CDR3 has 15 amino acids. CDR3 DNA: TGTGCCAGTACCCCCGGGACAGGGGGTCGCAATGAGCAGTTCTTC. Amino acids: CASTPGTGGRNEQFF.

The chain uses TRBV6-1 and TRBJ1-2, with 8 bases that match TRBD1. Germline V gene sequence: CDR1 MNHNS, CDR2 SASEGT. CDR3 size: 16 residues. V shed 7 bases and J 4 bases; nucleotides not matched to a gene: 14. The CDR3 coding sequence is TGTGCCAGCATTGACCGGACAGGGTCAGTAGTCTATGGCTACACCTTC. Its translation is CASIDRTGSVVYGYTF.

This sequence joins TRBV6-5 and TRBJ2-1, with 7 nucleotides matching TRBD2. J gave up 5 bases and V 7 bases, and 8 bases lay outside the gene matches. The germline gives CDR1 MNHEY, CDR2 SVGAGI. The CDR3 runs 14 residues. CDR3 bases: TGTGCCAGCATTCGTCGGGGGGATAACAATGAGCAGTTCTTC. Residues: CASIRRGDNNEQFF.

This rearrangement joins TRBV18 to TRBJ1-2, with D possibly being TRBD1 (6 bases). The germline CDR1 and CDR2 sequences are KGHSH and LQKENI. The CDR3 has 13 amino acids. V lost 3 bases and J 6 bases, leaving 11 bases between the germline ends. This CDR3 reads CASSPRDNHGYTF. DNA of the CDR3: TGTGCCAGCTCACCCCGGGACAACCATGGCTACACCTTC. The entire variable domain, with the rest obtained from reference TRBV18 and TRBJ1-2, is as follows: NAGVMQNPRHLVRRRGQEARLRCSPMKGHSHVYWYRQLPEEGLKFMVYLQKENIIDESGMPKERFSAEFPKEGPSILRIQQVVRGDSAAYFCASSPRDNHGYTFGSGTRLTVV.

The chain combines TRBV4-1 with TRBJ2-3, with D perhaps TRBD1 (6 bases). This CDR3 contains 16 residues. The germline CDR1 and CDR2 sequences are MGHRA and YSYEKL. Trimming took 1 base from V and 2 from J, leaving 13 bases between them. DNA of the CDR3: TGCGCCAGCAGCCAAGCCTCAGGGGCTCCCACAGATACGCAGTATTTT. Its protein product is CASSQASGAPTDTQYF.

This clone came up once. The rearrangement uses TRBV15 and TRBJ2-7, with TRBD1 matching over 10 bases. Germline V gene sequence: CDR1 LNHNV, CDR2 YYDKDF (reference sequence). The V segment lost 1 base and the J segment 4 bases; nucleotides outside the gene matches: 4. This CDR3 contains 15 residues. The CDR3 region is CATSRGQGAAYEQYF. The CDR3 coding sequence is TGTGCCACCAGCAGAGGACAGGGGGCGGCATACGAGCAGTACTTC.

The chain has TRBV2 and TRBJ2-5; 11 nucleotides align to TRBD1. The length of the CDR3 is 16 residues. CDR1 and CDR2 from the germline V gene are SNHLY and FYNNEI. Trimming at V came to 2 bases and at J to 5 bases, leaving 7 bases not matched to a gene. The CDR3, as DNA: TGTGCCAGCAGTGAAATAGGACAGGGGGCGTTGGAGACCCAGTACTTC. Translated: CASSEIGQGALETQYF.

The chain joins TRBV7-9 to TRBJ1-2; 8 positions match TRBD1. With V trimmed by 5 bases and J by 5 bases, 7 bases remained unmatched. Germline V gene sequence: CDR1 SEHNR, CDR2 FQNEAQ (reference sequence). The CDR3 totals 14 residues. The CDR3 spells CASSSSGGGYGYTF. The CDR3 region has the DNA TGTGCCAGCAGCAGCTCAGGGGGCGGTTATGGCTACACCTTC.

The V and J genes are TRBV9 and TRBJ2-2, with 12 bases that match TRBD1. The ends lost 7 bases at V and 4 bases at J; junction bases unmatched: 2. Germline lookup yields CDR1 SGDLS and CDR2 YYNGEE. This CDR3 has 14 residues. The DNA of the CDR3 is TGTGCCAGCGGGACAGGGGGCCTCACCGGGGAGCTGTTTTTT. Translation: CASGTGGLTGELFF.